Detailed here is one TCR beta chain. Its antigen remains unidentified. The ends lost 5 bases at V and 1 base at J; junction bases unmatched: 4. The CDR3 contains 15 residues. Per germline, CDR1 SGHAT and CDR2 FQDESV (reference sequence). The record originates from a study of CD8+ T cells in alopecia areata. Background on the study: The study gave treated patients oral tofacitinib at 5 to 10 mg twice daily. General observations from the study: Normal skin's resident alphabeta T cells are also sequenced in scalp samples. Sharing of TCRs across patients appeared less clear than in mice, possibly for HLA-related reasons.

Alopecia areata patients provided lesional scalp punch biopsies and peripheral blood, both collected for the study. In each case, RNA was isolated and then reverse transcribed into cDNA as the sequencing template. Profiled with immunoSEQ multiplex PCR; TCRdb holds only in-frame clones, not every one. Among 200,000 to 250,000 clones listed, 50% to 70% were seen once. The chain joins TRBV11-1 to TRBJ2-7; 11 bases are shared with TRBD1. This TCR was sampled from a human donor with alopecia areata. Here the sequenced sample was CD4+ T cells sorted from blood, taken at week 0. The CDR3 loop is CASSGRDRGSYEQYF. The CDR3 DNA is TGTGCCAGCAGCGGACGGGACAGGGGGTCCTACGAGCAGTACTTC.